This T cell receptor (beta chain) derives from a study of T cell repertoires in cytomegalovirus infection (dated by TCRdb to between 2018 and 2021). Background on the whole study: Recently identified HLA-C-restricted CMV epitopes, whose presentation resists viral immunomodulation, were targeted by peptide stimulations together with well-studied HLA-B-restricted epitopes. Because public TCR beta signatures pointed to carriage of CMV infection together with the matching HLA type, the HLA type of each donor mattered for the analysis.

This clonotype was counted only a few times. Its antigen specificity is not known. No clone much larger than this one lies a single base away; base qualities are absent. This sample's treatment or condition label indicates: in vitro stimulation with specific CMV peptide epitopes to enrich CMV-specific T cells. Overall results and qualifications from the work: The ex vivo response was dominated by HLA-C-restricted CMV-specific TCR beta clonotypes, which also provided the single most frequent clonotype in two of eight donors. In both this cohort and an independent cohort of 300 to 450 donors, the cumulative frequency of public TCR beta family members distinguished carriers of CMV infection plus the relevant HLA type.

Sequencing was performed on an Illumina HiSeq 1500. The public sequencing data were trimmed at Q25 with fastp and processed into clonotypes with MiXCR by TCRdb, which kept only in-frame beta chains. Rows merge per CDR3 protein into single entries with the most common DNA and genes. In this sample the table shows some 800,000 distinct CDR3 sequences, just under 30% of which occur a single time. Jointly, the top ten make up around 13% of the sample. Reading from cysteine to phenylalanine, the CDR3 counts 14 amino acids. CDR3 DNA only is kept here, 42 bases in frame from base 1. The germline V gene yields MDHEN for CDR1 and SYDVKM for CDR2. The V and J ends are trimmed by 6 bases and 5 bases, leaving 16 bases between them.

The sequence derives from a human donor in good health (CMV status not recorded). Some clones in this sample may be carry-over from other donors' samples. The sequenced sample was cultured CD8+ T cells from PBMCs, obtained from culture after CMV antigen stimulation. The rearranged chain carries TRBV28 and TRBJ1-1, with no confident D gene call. The CDR3 corresponds to CASSLEPIYTEAFF. The DNA sequence follows: TGTGCCAGCAGCCTCGAGCCAATCTATACTGAAGCTTTCTTT.